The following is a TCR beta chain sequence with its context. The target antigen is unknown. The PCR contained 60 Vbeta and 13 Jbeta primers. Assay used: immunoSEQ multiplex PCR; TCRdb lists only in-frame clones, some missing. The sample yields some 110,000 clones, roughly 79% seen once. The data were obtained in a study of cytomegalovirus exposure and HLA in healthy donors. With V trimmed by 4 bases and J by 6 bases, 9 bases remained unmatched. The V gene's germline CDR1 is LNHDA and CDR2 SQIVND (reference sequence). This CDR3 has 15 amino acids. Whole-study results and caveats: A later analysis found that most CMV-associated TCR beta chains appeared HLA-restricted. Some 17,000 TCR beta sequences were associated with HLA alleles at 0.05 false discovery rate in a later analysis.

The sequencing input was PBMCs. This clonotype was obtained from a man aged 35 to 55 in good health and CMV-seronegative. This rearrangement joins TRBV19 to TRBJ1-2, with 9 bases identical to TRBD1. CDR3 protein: CASSTTGTGFDGYTF. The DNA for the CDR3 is TGTGCCAGTAGTACCACCGGGACAGGGTTCGATGGCTACACCTTC.